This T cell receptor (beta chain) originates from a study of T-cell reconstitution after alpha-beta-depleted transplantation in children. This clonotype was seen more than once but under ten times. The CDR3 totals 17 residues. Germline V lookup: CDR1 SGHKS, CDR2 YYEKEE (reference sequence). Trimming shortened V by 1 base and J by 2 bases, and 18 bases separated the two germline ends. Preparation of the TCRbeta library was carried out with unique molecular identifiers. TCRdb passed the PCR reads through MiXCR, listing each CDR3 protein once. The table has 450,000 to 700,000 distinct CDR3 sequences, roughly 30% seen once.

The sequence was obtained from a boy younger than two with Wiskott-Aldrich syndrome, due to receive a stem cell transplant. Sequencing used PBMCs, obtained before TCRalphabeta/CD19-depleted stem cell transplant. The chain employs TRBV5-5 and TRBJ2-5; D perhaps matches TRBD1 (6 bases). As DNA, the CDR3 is TGTGCCAGCAGCTTGATTACAGGGTTGATCGGACAAGAGACCCAGTACTTC. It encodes CASSLITGLIGQETQYF.